This T cell receptor beta chain comes out of a study of blood T cells in healthy people across ages. Turning to the study itself: When template switching was applied, about one barcoded beta molecule was captured per two T cells.

This clonotype came up many times. This CDR3 comprises 15 residues. Trimming pared 2 bases from V and 5 bases from J, leaving 16 bases between. Germline values: CDR1 LGHDT, CDR2 YNNKEL (reference sequence). Donors each provided 7.5 to 10 milliliters of peripheral blood. Then a second PCR, running about 6 to 11 cycles, was carried out with a sample-barcoded 5' primer and a J-beta primer mix. All samples yielded 3 million or more CDR3-containing paired-end reads. One entry per CDR3 protein, called by TCRdb with MiXCR from the 5' RACE reads. The sample consists of over 550,000 distinct CDR3 sequences, approximately 30% of them appearing once.

What was sequenced was blood. The rearrangement joins TRBV3-1 to TRBJ2-7; D tentatively fits TRBD1 or TRBD2 (6 bases each). This TCR was recovered from a woman of 80 years or more in good health. The CDR3 loop reads CASSQWGAHGNEQYF. The DNA of the CDR3 is TGTGCCAGCAGCCAATGGGGGGCGCATGGTAACGAGCAGTACTTC.